This is a list of T cell receptor beta chains from one sample in a study of regulatory T cells in long-lasting Graves disease. Each CDR3 protein is one row after TCRdb ran MiXCR on the multiplex PCR reads. In the table there are over 350,000 distinct CDR3 sequences, 15% of which are singletons. These records were also assigned to another study, of T cells in Graves' hyperthyroidism and ophthalmopathy.

The material sequenced was peripheral blood mononuclear cells (PBMCs), taken at new diagnosis, from a patient treated with antithyroid drugs. These TCRs come from a woman between 35 and 50 years old with Graves disease. CDR3s include the opening cysteine and the closing phenylalanine or tryptophan. The D gene is left open where the match is weak. Expanded clones get a size class; other rows say once, few or many, or leave the size out.

TRBV29-1,TRBJ2-7,NA,NA,TGCAGCGTTGAGAGAGGGCCGTACGAGCAGTACTTC,CSVERGPYEQYF
TRBV28,TRBJ2-1,many,NA,TGTGCCAGCAGTTTACTGGACCGCTACAATGAGCAGTTCTTC,CASSLLDRYNEQFF
TRBV28,TRBJ2-4,few,TRBD1,TGTGCCAGCAGCCAGGGGGCCGTCGCTTTAGCCAAAAACATTCAGTACTTC,CASSQGAVALAKNIQYF
TRBV29-1,TRBJ2-1,NA,NA,TGCAGCGTCCGGCACAATGAGCAGTTCTTC,CSVRHNEQFF
TRBV29-1,TRBJ1-1,many,TRBD1,TGCAGCGTCGCGGGGGGAACAGGGGGGGACACTGAAGCTTTCTTT,CSVAGGTGGDTEAFF
TRBV15,TRBJ1-5,NA,NA,TGTGCCACCAGCAGAGATCGGCAGGGTCGGGCCCAGCATTTT,CATSRDRQGRAQHF
TRBV27,TRBJ2-7,many,TRBD1,TGTGCCAGCAGTTTGTTGGGACAGGGGGACGAGCAGTACTTC,CASSLLGQGDEQYF
TRBV20-1,TRBJ1-3,NA,NA,TGCAGTGCTAGAGACCCAGGGGCCTATGGAAACACCATATATTTT,CSARDPGAYGNTIYF
TRBV5-1,TRBJ2-1,NA,NA,TGCGCCAGCAGCTTGGACAGACCCCAACAAGGGGAGCAGTTCTTC,CASSLDRPQQGEQFF
TRBV28,TRBJ1-3,many,NA,TGTGCCAGCAGTTTAATGGCAGCAGGAAACACCATATATTTT,CASSLMAAGNTIYF
TRBV27,TRBJ1-1,few,NA,TGTGCCAGCAGTTTTACTGGGGGCCGACCTGAAGCTTTCTTT,CASSFTGGRPEAFF
TRBV27,TRBJ1-1,many,NA,TGTGCCAGCAGTTTATCGGGACAGAACACTGAAGCTTTCTTT,CASSLSGQNTEAFF
TRBV19,TRBJ2-1,NA,TRBD2,TGTGCCAGTAGTATTAGCGGGAGGGCCGTATCCTACAATGAGCAGTTCTTC,CASSISGRAVSYNEQFF
TRBV25-1,TRBJ1-1,few,NA,TGTGCCAGCAGTGTTAAATTCAACACTGAAGCTTTCTTT,CASSVKFNTEAFF
TRBV27,TRBJ1-2,many,NA,TGTGCCAGCAGGCCCTTCCCCCAGGCTGGCTACACCTTC,CASRPFPQAGYTF
TRBV9,TRBJ2-6,NA,NA,TGTGCCAGCAGCTTCGGACGGATCTCTGGGGCCAACGTCCTGACTTTC,CASSFGRISGANVLTF
TRBV6-1,TRBJ2-7,NA,NA,TGTGCCAGCAGTGATCCCGGGGGTGGGGCGTACGAGCAGTACTTC,CASSDPGGGAYEQYF
TRBV4-2,TRBJ2-2,NA,TRBD2,TGTGCCAGCAGCCAAAGAGCTAGCGGGACCTTCACCGGGGAGCTGTTTTTT,CASSQRASGTFTGELFF
TRBV19,TRBJ2-5,many,NA,TGTGCCAGTAGTGGGATATGGCGAAACCAAGAGACCCAGTACTTC,CASSGIWRNQETQYF
TRBV2,TRBJ1-2,NA,TRBD1,TGTGCCAGCAGTGAAGGGGGGACAGGCCCCTCCTATGGCTACACCTTC,CASSEGGTGPSYGYTF
TRBV3-1,TRBJ2-1,many,TRBD1,TGTGCCAGCAGCCCAACCGACAGGGGTGAGCAGTTCTTC,CASSPTDRGEQFF
TRBV20-1,TRBJ1-1,many,NA,TGCAGTGCTAGAGATGTAAGTGGGACGGAGAACACTGAAGCTTTCTTT,CSARDVSGTENTEAFF
TRBV20-1,TRBJ2-1,many,NA,TGCAGTGCTAGAGTGACTAAAGGGAATGAGCAGTTCTTC,CSARVTKGNEQFF
TRBV12-3/TRBV12-4,TRBJ2-3,many,NA,TGTGCCAGCACCCTACGTCCAGATACGCAGTATTTT,CASTLRPDTQYF
TRBV29-1,TRBJ2-1,many,TRBD2,TGCAGCGCCGAAAGACTAGCGGGAGACAATGAGCAGTTCTTC,CSAERLAGDNEQFF
TRBV5-8,TRBJ2-3,NA,NA,TGTGCCAGCAGCTTACAGGGTTTCACAGATACGCAGTATTTT,CASSLQGFTDTQYF
TRBV7-4,TRBJ1-1,many,NA,TGTGCCAGCAGCTTAGACTTACAGGGTAACACTGAAGCTTTCTTT,CASSLDLQGNTEAFF
TRBV12-5,TRBJ2-1,many,TRBD2,TGTGCTAGTGGCGGTAGCGGGAACTACAATGAGCAGTTCTTC,CASGGSGNYNEQFF
TRBV5-1,TRBJ2-3,many,NA,TGCGCCAGCAGCTTGGGAGGGGCCAACACAGATACGCAGTATTTT,CASSLGGANTDTQYF
TRBV10-3,TRBJ2-7,NA,NA,TGTGCCTCACACGACTCCTACGAGCAGTACTTC,CASHDSYEQYF
TRBV25-1,TRBJ2-3,few,TRBD2,TGTGCCAGCAGTGATACGGGAGGGCCAGATACGCAGTATTTT,CASSDTGGPDTQYF
TRBV7-9,TRBJ2-1,few,NA,TGTGCCAGCAGCTTTGTTTTAGGGTATGGGCAGTTCTTC,CASSFVLGYGQFF
TRBV7-2,TRBJ2-1,many,TRBD2,TGTGCCAGCAGCTTAGACGGCGGGAGAGGGGTGTTCTTC,CASSLDGGRGVFF
TRBV20-1,TRBJ2-2,NA,NA,TGCAGTGCTGGGGGGCTAGAGAACACCGGGGAGCTGTTTTTT,CSAGGLENTGELFF
TRBV18,TRBJ2-1,many,NA,TGTGCCAGCTCACCGCCTAGCACCTACAATGAGCAGTTCTTC,CASSPPSTYNEQFF
TRBV10-1,TRBJ2-5,many,NA,TGCGCCAGCAGTGAGTTGGCGGACCAAGAGACCCAGTACTTC,CASSELADQETQYF
TRBV28,TRBJ1-6,many,TRBD1,TGTGCCAGCAGTTTGTACCAGGGGGCAGGGGATAATTCACCCCTCCACTTT,CASSLYQGAGDNSPLHF
TRBV7-9,TRBJ2-1,few,NA,TGTGCCAGCAGCCACCCCATGGGCTTAGCGGATTCCTCCTACAATGAGCAGTTCTTC,CASSHPMGLADSSYNEQFF
TRBV6-1,TRBJ2-2,NA,NA,TGTGCCAGCATCCTATCGCAGGGAATCGGGGAGCTGTTTTTT,CASILSQGIGELFF
TRBV15,TRBJ2-3,many,TRBD2,TGTGCCACCAGAGGCCCCACTAGCGGGAGAGGAGCAGATACGCAGTATTTT,CATRGPTSGRGADTQYF
TRBV6-2/TRBV6-3,TRBJ2-1,many,TRBD2,TGTGCCAGCAGTTACGGGGTAGCGGGCTTATACAATGAGCAGTTCTTC,CASSYGVAGLYNEQFF
TRBV7-2,TRBJ2-1,many,TRBD2,TGTGCCAGCAGCCCAAGGACTAGCGGGAGGAGAATAATCAATGAGCAGTTCTTC,CASSPRTSGRRIINEQFF
TRBV6-2/TRBV6-3,TRBJ2-1,many,NA,TGTGCCAGCAGTTACTTCGAAAAAGCGGAAGTGGGCTCCTACAATGAGCAGTTCTTC,CASSYFEKAEVGSYNEQFF
TRBV20-1,TRBJ1-1,few,TRBD1,TGCAGTGTAGCTATTCGACAGGGCCGGTTTGGGGGGGGCACTGAAGCTTTCTTT,CSVAIRQGRFGGGTEAFF
TRBV24-1,TRBJ2-1,many,TRBD2,TGTGCCACCAGTGACCTCCTGACTAGCGGGAGGCGAGATGAGCAGTTCTTC,CATSDLLTSGRRDEQFF
TRBV28,TRBJ2-4,many,NA,TGTGCCAGCAGTTTTGGACAGAATCCCAACTTAGCCAAAAACATTCAGTACTTC,CASSFGQNPNLAKNIQYF
TRBV5-1,TRBJ2-7,many,TRBD2,TGCGCCAGCAGCTTGGCAGCGGGAGGCACCTACGAGCAGTACTTC,CASSLAAGGTYEQYF
TRBV27,TRBJ1-1,many,NA,TGTGCCAGCAGTTATCGGGTGGTGGACACTGAAGCTTTCTTT,CASSYRVVDTEAFF
TRBV14,TRBJ1-5,NA,NA,TGTGCCAGCAGCCAGGGGCCCGCGGCTCCCCAGCATTTT,CASSQGPAAPQHF
TRBV30,TRBJ1-6,many,NA,TGTGCCTGGAAACGGACTGGCAAGCGTTCACCCCTCCACTTT,CAWKRTGKRSPLHF
TRBV30,TRBJ2-2,NA,TRBD2,TGTGCCTGGAGTGTATTACGACTAGCGGGCCGCAACACCGGGGAGCTGTTTTTT,CAWSVLRLAGRNTGELFF
TRBV5-1,TRBJ2-1,many,TRBD2,TGCGCCAGCTGGGGGGGGAATGAGCAGTTCTTC,CASWGGNEQFF
TRBV27,TRBJ2-5,NA,NA,TGTGCCAGCAGTTCGACTAGATGGGAGACCCAGTACTTC,CASSSTRWETQYF
TRBV5-6,TRBJ2-3,NA,NA,TGTGCCAGCAGCTTGGAGGTTTGGGGGAGCACAGATACGCAGTATTTT,CASSLEVWGSTDTQYF
TRBV5-4,TRBJ2-3,many,TRBD2,TGTGCCAGCAGCGCGGGACTAGCGGGAGGGTTTAGCACAGATACGCAGTATTTT,CASSAGLAGGFSTDTQYF
TRBV12-3/TRBV12-4,TRBJ2-3,once,TRBD2,TGTGCCAGCAGTCCACGGACTAGCGGGAGAGATACGCAGTATTTT,CASSPRTSGRDTQYF
TRBV30,TRBJ1-1,many,NA,TGTGCCTGGGGCCTCTCAAGGCGCGGGGCTTTCTTT,CAWGLSRRGAFF
TRBV20-1,TRBJ2-1,NA,NA,TGCAGTAATAAAGGACTCTACAATGAGCAGTTCTTC,CSNKGLYNEQFF
TRBV9,TRBJ2-1,NA,TRBD2,TGTGCCAGCAGCACCCGGGAGCGGGAGAGGTACGATGAGCAGTTCTTC,CASSTRERERYDEQFF
TRBV2,TRBJ1-1,many,NA,TGTGCCAGCGCCGGCCGGGGGGGTGGAACTGAAGCTTTCTTT,CASAGRGGGTEAFF